This T cell receptor (beta chain) stems from a study of blood T cell repertoires in COVID-19. Study-wide background: COVID-19 samples from acute and convalescent phases originated in the United States, Italy and Spain.

Original handling: Nucleated cell counts were estimated from reference gene primer amplification. Repertoires were generated with immunoSEQ multiplex PCR, while TCRdb's copy carries only in-frame clones and drops some. V, J and clone size are those of that table, while D and trimming were read from the DNA. The table lists 90,000 to 110,000 clones, over 60% of them singletons. This clone was seen a single time. V shed 3 bases and J shed 5 bases, with 8 bases lying between them. The CDR3 spans 12 residues. Germline values: CDR1 SEHNR, CDR2 FQNEAQ (reference sequence). The chain joins TRBV7-9 to TRBJ2-7; a weak D match, TRBD1 (5 bases). Sequenced material: peripheral blood. This sequence was found in a human donor in a cohort sampled during active or convalescent COVID-19. CDR3 coding DNA: TGTGCCAGCAGCTTTACAGGAGACGAGCAGTACTTC. Translating it yields CASSFTGDEQYF.